This T cell receptor (beta chain) comes out of a study of T cell responses to AZD1222 COVID-19 vaccine. Assay: immunoSEQ multiplex PCR; the TCRdb copy retains only in-frame clones and omits some. The sample yields more than 80,000 clones, around 90% seen once. Trimming stripped 2 bases from V and 8 bases from J, with 10 bases between. This CDR3 has 12 amino acids. Germline V gene data show CDR1 as SGHDT and CDR2 as YYEEEE. The genes are TRBV5-6 and TRBJ1-2; D gene uncertain. The sequence derives from an adult who received the AZD1222 COVID-19 vaccine. The material sequenced was peripheral blood, taken 28 days after the second AZD1222 dose. The DNA of the CDR3 is TGTGCCAGCAGCTTTTACAGAAGGGGCTACACCTTC. This encodes CASSFYRRGYTF.